What follows are 9 T cell receptor beta chains derived from one specimen sequenced in a study of T cell changes during pregnancy in multiple sclerosis (dated by TCRdb to between 2018 and 2021). The method was the immunoSEQ multiplex PCR assay. This immuneACCESS table, as held by TCRdb, lists in-frame sequences with V and J called but not all clones. Of the missing ones, under half trace to an unresolved V gene in checked studies; the others have no known cause. The sample table holds approximately 60,000 clones, of which 92% were seen once. The ten largest clonotypes hold about 2.9% of the sample. The starting material was peripheral blood, obtained in the second trimester of pregnancy. All receptors derive from a female donor in good health, enrolled as a control in a pregnancy study.

The chain uses TRBV29-1 and TRBJ2-4, with D hard to call. Trimming stripped 3 bases from V and 1 base from J, with 7 bases between. The CDR3 has 13 residues. Germline CDR1 is SQVTM and CDR2 is ANQGSEA. DNA of the CDR3: TGCAGCGTTGAGTCTGAGGCCAAAAACATTCAGTACTTC. It translates to CSVESEAKNIQYF.

J is TRBJ1-2 and V is TRBV5-1, with D possibly matching TRBD1 (5 bases). This CDR3 region has 15 residues. The V gene lost 2 bases and the J gene lost 3 bases, with 14 bases spanning the gap. CDR1 and CDR2 (germline): SGHRS, YFSETQ. In DNA form, the CDR3 reads TGCGCCAGCAGCTTAAGGGGTAGCGGGGACTATGGCTACACCTTC. This sequence encodes CASSLRGSGDYGYTF.

The V call is TRBV6-6, the J call TRBJ2-7, with D possibly TRBD1 on 5 matching bases. The CDR3 is made up of 15 amino acids. Trimming took off 5 bases at V and 0 bases at J, with 14 bases between the two ends. Germline loops: CDR1 MNHNY, CDR2 SVGAGI (reference sequence). CDR3 sequence reads: CASSPTGASSYEQYF. The CDR3 nucleotides read TGTGCCAGCAGTCCTACAGGCGCCAGCTCCTACGAGCAGTACTTC.

This clone is a singleton in its sample. V is TRBV5-6 and J is TRBJ1-5; 9 bases match TRBD1. This CDR3 comprises 16 residues. With 3 bases clipped from V and 6 bases from J, the junction kept 10 bases outside the gene matches. Germline assignment: CDR1 SGHDT and CDR2 YYEEEE. The CDR3 coding sequence is TGTGCCAGCAGCTCTGCCGAACAGGGGGCAGTTCAGCCCCAGCATTTT. Amino acid sequence: CASSSAEQGAVQPQHF. Drawing the rest from reference TRBV5-6 and TRBJ1-5, the complete variable domain is DAGVTQSPTHLIKTRGQQVTLRCSPKSGHDTVSWYQQALGQGPQFIFQYYEEEERQRGNFPDRFSGHQFPNYSSELNVNALLLGDSALYLCASSSAEQGAVQPQHFGDGTRLSIL.

The chain employs TRBV5-1 and TRBJ2-5; tentatively, D is TRBD1 (6 bases). Germline CDR1 SGHRS, CDR2 YFSETQ. The CDR3 extends over 15 amino acids. V dropped 7 bases and J dropped 3 bases, with 19 bases sitting between them. The CDR3 loop is CASSTISTGEETQYF. The CDR3 nucleotides are TGCGCCAGCTCCACGATTTCGACAGGAGAAGAGACCCAGTACTTC.

The V call is TRBV4-3, the J call TRBJ2-7; 14 bases are a match to TRBD2. Germline V gene data show CDR1 as LGHNA and CDR2 as YSLEER. Germline trimming cut 1 base from V and 3 bases from J; bases unmatched to any gene: 5. This CDR3 comprises 17 residues. CDR3 amino acids: CASSQARLAGGIYEQYF. CDR3 DNA: TGCGCCAGCAGCCAAGCCCGACTAGCGGGAGGGATCTACGAGCAGTACTTC.

The CDR3 is CASSRGLVPRDTQYF. As DNA, the CDR3 is TGTGCCAGCAGCCGGGGACTTGTCCCCAGGGATACGCAGTATTTT. The gene calls are TRBV7-3 and TRBJ2-3, with D possibly TRBD2 on 6 matching bases. Trimming shortened V by 5 bases and J by 6 bases, and 18 bases separated the two germline ends. The V gene's germline CDR1 is SGHTA and CDR2 FQGTGA. The CDR3 consists of 15 residues.

This chain connects TRBV4-2 to TRBJ1-2, with TRBD1 as a possible D gene (5 bases). CDR3 length: 12 amino acids. Trimming took off 6 bases at V and 4 bases at J, with 9 bases between the two ends. The V gene's germline CDR1 is LGHNA and CDR2 YNFKEQ. In DNA, the CDR3 is TGTGCCAGCAGAGGGGCGGCCTATGGCTACACCTTC. Its protein is CASRGAAYGYTF.

A few counts support this clone. The rearrangement uses TRBV7-9 and TRBJ1-1, with D unresolved. The V gene's germline CDR1 is SEHNR and CDR2 FQNEAQ (reference sequence). The CDR3 is made up of 13 amino acids. The V and J ends lost 11 bases and 3 bases respectively, with 16 bases between them. The CDR3 protein is CASETVRDTEAFF. Here the CDR3 DNA reads TGTGCCTCGGAGACGGTACGAGACACTGAAGCTTTCTTT. Full variable domain (rest looked up from reference TRBV7-9 and TRBJ1-1): DTGVSQNPRHKITKRGQNVTFRCDPISEHNRLYWYRQTLGQGPEFLTYFQNEAQLEKSRLLSDRFSAERPKGSFSTLEIQRTEQGDSAMYLCASETVRDTEAFFGQGTRLTVV.